The 14 T cell receptor beta chains below all came from one sample that was sequenced in a study of T cells in Graves' hyperthyroidism and ophthalmopathy. RNA transcripts yielded amplified TCR beta CDR3 regions. With the HTBI primer set, the TCR CDR3 went through a first round of RT-PCR. TCRdb processed the multiplex PCR reads anew with MiXCR; each CDR3 protein has one entry. The sample shows hundreds of thousands of distinct CDR3 sequences, 45% of them seen only once. Sequencing used peripheral blood or thyroid tissue (not recorded which). The receptors stem from an adult man with Graves' disease, either hyperthyroidism or ophthalmopathy (not recorded which).

The rearrangement links TRBV10-3 to TRBJ2-7, with D possibly TRBD2 on 6 matching bases. The CDR3 covers 12 residues. Per germline, CDR1 ENHRY and CDR2 SYGVKD. V gave up 3 bases and J gave up 5 bases, with 8 bases separating them. CDR3 nucleotides: TGTGCCATCAGTGACGGGGGAAACGAGCAGTACTTC. As protein: CAISDGGNEQYF.

The V call is TRBV9, the J call TRBJ2-7; possibly TRBD1 or TRBD2 for D (5 bases each). Germline values: CDR1 SGDLS, CDR2 YYNGEE. V was cut by 3 bases and J by 6 bases, with 10 bases left in between. The CDR3 has 12 residues. DNA for the CDR3: TGTGCCAGCAGCGCAGGGACCTTCGAGCAGTACTTC. Protein: CASSAGTFEQYF.

This clonotype has at least ten counts. The V call is TRBV7-2, the J call TRBJ1-1; D is unclear. Between the trimmed V and J ends, which lost 3 bases and 1 base, there was a span of 12 bases. Germline CDR1 and CDR2: SGHTA and FQGNSA. The CDR3 is 15 residues long. CDR3 bases: TGTGCCAGCAGCTTGATAGGGTACGGGAACACTGAAGCTTTCTTT. It encodes CASSLIGYGNTEAFF.

This clonotype has a handful of counts. The J gene is TRBJ1-2, the V gene TRBV19; D ambiguous. The CDR3 spans 16 residues. Germline lookup yields CDR1 LNHDA and CDR2 SQIVND (reference sequence). Trimming cost V 5 bases and J 8 bases, with 24 bases left between them. The DNA for the CDR3 is TGTGCCAGTAGTTTCCTGCCGGCGGGTCTAGCGGAAGGCTACACCTTC. It encodes CASSFLPAGLAEGYTF.

The chain combines TRBV29-1 with TRBJ1-5; D may be TRBD1 (5 bases). Trimming pared 8 bases from V and 6 bases from J, leaving 14 bases between. CDR3 length: 12 residues. The germline V gene encodes CDR1 SQVTM and CDR2 ANQGSEA. CDR3 residues: CSRGREGQPQHF. Here the CDR3 DNA reads TGCAGCAGGGGACGGGAAGGTCAGCCCCAGCATTTT.

The chain links TRBV20-1 to TRBJ2-5; the D gene is possibly TRBD2 (5 bases). Looked up from germline, CDR1 is DFQATT and CDR2 is SNEGSKA (reference sequence). The V end was cut by 6 bases, the J end by 3 bases, with 17 bases between. The CDR3 has 14 residues. The CDR3 nucleotides are TGCAGTGCGATCCGCTCGGGGAAAAAAGAGACCCAGTACTTC. Encoded protein: CSAIRSGKKETQYF.

The chain links TRBV7-9 to TRBJ2-7; TRBD2 matches at 8 bases. Looked up from germline, CDR1 is SEHNR and CDR2 is FQNEAQ (reference sequence). The CDR3 has 14 amino acids. Germline trimming cut 5 bases from V and 5 bases from J; bases unmatched to any gene: 8. The CDR3 here is CASSVGTSNNEQYF. As DNA, the CDR3 is TGTGCCAGCAGCGTTGGGACTAGTAACAACGAGCAGTACTTC.

The chain employs TRBV2 and TRBJ1-5; D call uncertain. This CDR3 comprises 12 residues. Germline lookup yields CDR1 SNHLY and CDR2 FYNNEI. V was trimmed by 5 bases and J by 9 bases, leaving 11 bases between them. The CDR3 region is CASSSPSGPQHF. The CDR3 bases are TGTGCCAGCAGTTCTCCCTCCGGGCCCCAGCATTTT.

This clonotype has just one count. V and J are TRBV19 and TRBJ2-7, with D maybe TRBD2 (6 bases). V was trimmed by 3 bases and J by 1 base, leaving 16 bases between them. This CDR3 has 16 amino acids. CDR1 LNHDA and CDR2 SQIVND come from the germline V gene (reference sequence). CDR3 sequence reads: CASSIPRGTGSYEQYF. The CDR3 DNA is TGTGCCAGTAGTATCCCCCGGGGGACTGGGTCCTACGAGCAGTACTTC. Together with reference TRBV19 and TRBJ2-7, the CDR3 gives the full variable domain: DGGITQSPKYLFRKEGQNVTLSCEQNLNHDAMYWYRQDPGQGLRLIYYSQIVNDFQKGDIAEGYSVSREKKESFPLTVTSAQKNPTAFYLCASSIPRGTGSYEQYFGPGTRLTVT.

The sample holds many counts of this clonotype. The chain carries TRBV10-3 and TRBJ1-1; tentatively, D is TRBD1 (5 bases). The germline V and J ends were trimmed by 5 bases and 2 bases, with 9 bases remaining between them. CDR3 length: 13 amino acids. Germline CDR1 and CDR2: ENHRY and SYGVKD. The CDR3 protein is CAISWDFNTEAFF. The CDR3 nucleotides read TGTGCCATCAGTTGGGACTTTAACACTGAAGCTTTCTTT.

The J gene is TRBJ2-5, the V gene TRBV7-9; D possibly corresponds to TRBD1 (6 bases). Germline loops: CDR1 SEHNR, CDR2 FQNEAQ (reference sequence). The germline V and J ends were trimmed by 4 bases and 3 bases, with 15 bases remaining between them. The CDR3 sequence is 15 residues long. DNA of the CDR3: TGTGCCAGCAGCTCCGTAGACGGGACAAAAGAGACCCAGTACTTC. It is translated as CASSSVDGTKETQYF. The full variable domain, rest sourced from reference TRBV7-9 and TRBJ2-5, is DTGVSQNPRHKITKRGQNVTFRCDPISEHNRLYWYRQTLGQGPEFLTYFQNEAQLEKSRLLSDRFSAERPKGSFSTLEIQRTEQGDSAMYLCASSSVDGTKETQYFGPGTRLLVL.

This clonotype occurred once. The rearrangement links TRBV7-6 to TRBJ1-5, with 10 bases identical to TRBD1. The CDR3 spans 14 residues. Trimming cost V 5 bases and J 7 bases; bases outside gene matches: 5. From germline, CDR1 is SGHVS and CDR2 FNYEAQ. The CDR3 bases are TGTGCCAGCAGCACAGGGACAGGGGAGCAGCCCCAGCATTTT. Protein sequence: CASSTGTGEQPQHF.

This clonotype has just a few counts. The chain carries TRBV10-3 and TRBJ1-1, with 12 bases identical to TRBD1. Germline CDR1 ENHRY, CDR2 SYGVKD. The CDR3 totals 16 residues. V lost 6 bases to trimming and J lost 3 bases; unmatched junction nucleotides: 8. CDR3 region: CAIRKGTGGLYTEAFF. As DNA, the CDR3 is TGTGCCATCAGGAAGGGGACAGGGGGCTTGTACACTGAAGCTTTCTTT.

The rearrangement links TRBV12-3 or TRBV12-4 to TRBJ1-3, with 8 bases that match TRBD1. V lost 8 bases and J lost 4; bases outside the gene matches: 10. The CDR3 is 15 residues long. Here the CDR3 reads CASDGQGSSGNTIYF. The CDR3 DNA is TGTGCCAGCGATGGACAGGGATCGTCAGGAAACACCATATATTTT.